One and the same sample provided the 21 T cell receptor beta chains below, sequenced in a study of beta chain features in type 1 diabetes. Isolated RNA was reverse transcribed in full, so expressed TCRB transcripts were sequenced. TCRdb keeps only in-frame clones here, not all; method: immunoSEQ multiplex PCR. The sample lists some 220,000 clones; 9.5% to 13% were seen once. The sequencing sample was made of central memory CD4+ T cells from blood. The receptors come from a man aged 18-30 years in good health.

In this sample, this clone turned up a few times. This chain joins TRBV9 and TRBJ2-3; D remains unclear. The CDR3 contains 14 residues. The V and J ends lost 0 bases and 5 bases respectively, with 10 bases between them. Germline-derived CDR1 and CDR2 are SGDLS and YYNGEE. The CDR3: CASSVGDMGDTQYF. CDR3 coding DNA: TGTGCCAGCAGCGTAGGAGATATGGGAGATACGCAGTATTTT.

This rearrangement joins TRBV7-2 to TRBJ2-3; no clear D gene. The CDR3 runs 14 residues. V dropped 5 bases and J dropped 9 bases, with 18 bases sitting between them. CDR1 is SGHTA, CDR2 FQGNSA, per germline. The CDR3 DNA is TGTGCCAGCAGCCCCCAGTGGGCCCAAAGAACGCAGTATTTT. It encodes CASSPQWAQRTQYF.

This clone was recorded a few times. The chain recombines TRBV11-2 with TRBJ2-3, with D possibly being TRBD1 (6 bases). Germline V lookup: CDR1 SGHAT, CDR2 FQNNGV. The V end lost 4 bases, the J end lost 2 bases, and 19 bases lay between the germline ends. CDR3 length equals 17 residues. CDR3 nucleotides: TGTGCCAGCAGCTACCAGAACAGGGTAACCGCCACAGATACGCAGTATTTT. Translated: CASSYQNRVTATDTQYF.

This clone was recorded at least ten times. The CDR3 loop reads CASSRQDSSYEQYF. The CDR3 nucleotides are TGTGCCAGCTCACGACAGGATAGCTCCTACGAGCAGTACTTC. The gene calls are TRBV18 and TRBJ2-7; D possibly corresponds to TRBD1 (6 bases). CDR1 and CDR2 from the germline V gene are KGHSH and LQKENI. The CDR3 has 14 residues. With 4 bases removed from V and 0 bases from J, the gap between germline ends came to 10 bases.

This clone was seen more than once but under ten times. The chain links TRBV28 to TRBJ1-2; D is undetermined. This CDR3 has 14 residues. V dropped 7 bases and J dropped 0 bases, with 12 bases sitting between them. Germline CDR1 is MDHEN and CDR2 is SYDVKM. CDR3 nucleotides: TGTGCCAGCACCCTACAAAGTCCTAACTATGGCTACACCTTC. This codes for CASTLQSPNYGYTF.

Only a few counts were recorded for this clone. This rearrangement joins TRBV25-1 to TRBJ1-5, with no clear D. This CDR3 has 13 amino acids. From germline, CDR1 is MGHDK and CDR2 SYGVNS. The V end was cut by 6 bases, the J end by 3 bases, with 9 bases between. This CDR3 reads CASRGSPNQPQHF. The CDR3 region has the DNA TGTGCCAGCAGAGGGAGTCCCAATCAGCCCCAGCATTTT.

The CDR3 DNA follows: TGTGCCAGCAGCCGAGGGGAGGGCGGTCAGCCCCAGCATTTT. Its protein is CASSRGEGGQPQHF. The chain couples TRBV6-5 to TRBJ1-5; a weak D match, TRBD1 (5 bases). Germline lookup yields CDR1 MNHEY and CDR2 SVGAGI. The CDR3 sequence is 14 residues long. The V gene lost 6 bases and the J gene lost 6 bases, with 15 bases spanning the gap.

This clone was detected only a few times. The rearrangement joins TRBV28 to TRBJ2-7; D not certain. Trimming stripped 4 bases from V and 1 base from J, with 5 bases between. The CDR3 is made up of 12 amino acids. Germline lookup yields CDR1 MDHEN and CDR2 SYDVKM. The CDR3 DNA reads TGTGCCAGCAGTTCACGATCCTACGAGCAGTACTTC. This codes for CASSSRSYEQYF.

J is TRBJ1-6 and V is TRBV4-3, with a possible D match to TRBD1 (5 bases). This CDR3 contains 16 residues. V gave up 1 base and J gave up 6 bases, with 13 bases separating them. From germline, CDR1 is LGHNA and CDR2 YSLEER. The CDR3: CASSQVTGQGNSPLHF. The CDR3 DNA is TGCGCCAGCAGCCAAGTTACGGGGCAGGGTAATTCACCCCTCCACTTT.

This clone showed up just a few times. J is TRBJ2-2 and V is TRBV10-3; no clear D gene. This CDR3 has 11 amino acids. Germline-derived CDR1 and CDR2 are ENHRY and SYGVKD. With 4 bases removed from V and 5 bases from J, the gap between germline ends came to 2 bases. CDR3 bases: TGTGCCATCAGTGGAACCGGGGAGCTGTTTTTT. Translating gives CAISGTGELFF.

There are a few counts of this clone. The gene calls are TRBV19 and TRBJ2-3, with 11 nucleotides matching TRBD2. This CDR3 has 14 amino acids. V lost 10 bases and J lost 5; bases outside the gene matches: 8. Looked up from germline, CDR1 is LNHDA and CDR2 is SQIVND (reference sequence). The CDR3 DNA reads as TGTGCCACCAAGGGGCTAGCGGGAGGAGATACGCAGTATTTT. It specifies CATKGLAGGDTQYF.

The V and J genes are TRBV5-4 and TRBJ2-1, with 7 bases that match TRBD2. The CDR3 is made up of 15 amino acids. Trimming took 4 bases from V and 0 from J; bases not matched to a gene: 4. Germline V gene lookup returns CDR1 SGHNT and CDR2 YYREEE (reference sequence). This CDR3 is CASSRTSASYNEQFF. The DNA for the CDR3 is TGTGCCAGCAGCCGCACTAGCGCCTCCTACAATGAGCAGTTCTTC.

In its sample, this clone was seen a few times. One base away lies a much larger clone, so this may be a sequencing read error. The CDR3 loop reads CASSVGQGTDTQYF. For the CDR3, the DNA is TGTGCCAGCAGCGTGGGACAGGGCACAGATACGCAGTATTTT. The chain combines TRBV5-4 with TRBJ2-3; 8 nucleotides agree with TRBD1. The V segment lost 4 bases and the J segment 1 base; nucleotides outside the gene matches: 2. The germline gives CDR1 SGHNT, CDR2 YYREEE (reference sequence). The CDR3 covers 14 residues.

Here the CDR3 reads CASSSLDRGNQPQHF. CDR3 nucleotide sequence: TGTGCCAGCAGTTCACTTGACAGGGGCAATCAGCCCCAGCATTTT. The rearrangement uses TRBV28 and TRBJ1-5; 7 bases map to TRBD1. After removal of 4 bases from V and 2 bases from J, the junction contained 5 bases not matched to a gene. This CDR3 has 15 residues. Germline assignment: CDR1 MDHEN and CDR2 SYDVKM. Full variable domain (outside the CDR3, taken from reference TRBV28 and TRBJ1-5): DVKVTQSSRYLVKRTGEKVFLECVQDMDHENMFWYRQDPGLGLRLIYFSYDVKMKEKGDIPEGYSVSREKKERFSLILESASTNQTSMYLCASSSLDRGNQPQHFGDGTRLSIL.

V is TRBV2 and J is TRBJ2-7; D may match TRBD1 or TRBD2 (5 bases each). CDR3 length equals 14 residues. The germline V gene encodes CDR1 SNHLY and CDR2 FYNNEI. With 8 bases removed from V and 2 bases from J, the gap between germline ends came to 16 bases. In DNA form, the CDR3 reads TGTGCCAGCGCCCCGGGGCAGTCCCCCTACGAGCAGTACTTC. Residues: CASAPGQSPYEQYF.

This clone was picked up a small number of times. The chain links TRBV2 to TRBJ2-1; 11 bases align to TRBD2. V lost 9 bases to trimming and J lost 7 bases; unmatched junction nucleotides: 8. The germline V gene encodes CDR1 SNHLY and CDR2 FYNNEI. This CDR3 has 14 residues. CDR3 sequence: CASSWTSGQNEQFF. For the CDR3, the DNA is TGTGCCAGTAGCTGGACTAGCGGGCAAAATGAGCAGTTCTTC.

The chain is built from TRBV4-2 and TRBJ2-2; 9 bases align to TRBD2. CDR3 length: 16 residues. Germline V lookup: CDR1 LGHNA, CDR2 YNFKEQ. The V segment lost 5 bases and the J segment 2 bases; nucleotides outside the gene matches: 6. DNA for the CDR3: TGTGCCAGCAGCTTCTTGACTAGCGGAAACACCGGGGAGCTGTTTTTT. Its protein product is CASSFLTSGNTGELFF.

The chain links TRBV7-9 to TRBJ2-5, with 8 bases aligning to TRBD2. The CDR3 length is 15 residues. J lost 5 bases, V lost 5 bases, and 10 bases had no gene match. In germline, CDR1 is SEHNR, CDR2 FQNEAQ (reference sequence). CDR3 amino acids: CASSQDQREYETQYF. CDR3 coding DNA: TGTGCCAGCAGCCAAGACCAGCGGGAGTATGAGACCCAGTACTTC.

The chain links TRBV7-2 to TRBJ2-3; the match to TRBD1 covers 7 bases. Germline V CDR1 and CDR2: SGHTA, FQGNSA. Trimming took 5 bases from V and 4 from J; bases not matched to a gene: 9. The CDR3 spans 15 residues. CDR3 DNA: TGTGCCAGCAGCCCGAAACAGGGGTGGGCAGATACGCAGTATTTT. This codes for CASSPKQGWADTQYF.

The V call is TRBV7-2, the J call TRBJ2-7; no definite D call. This CDR3 contains 14 residues. Germline values: CDR1 SGHTA, CDR2 FQGNSA. V was clipped by 0 bases and J by 4 bases, with 10 bases between them. This CDR3 is CASSLADKGYEQYF. CDR3 nucleotides: TGTGCCAGCAGCTTAGCCGACAAGGGATACGAGCAGTACTTC.

This clone was observed at least ten times. V is TRBV15 and J is TRBJ2-3; D uncertain. Germline loops: CDR1 LNHNV, CDR2 YYDKDF (reference sequence). The CDR3 is 13 residues long. Deletions cut 0 bases from V and 4 bases from J, with 5 bases between. The CDR3 coding sequence is TGTGCCACCAGCAGAGATGAACCAGATACGCAGTATTTT. This gives the protein CATSRDEPDTQYF.